This TCR beta chain was sequenced during a study of graft-versus-host responses after intestinal transplantation. Study-wide context: For around 3 years after anti-thymocyte globulin induction, all recipients took tacrolimus and steroids.

Study conclusions and caveats: GvH clones occurred in recipient marrow; some first appeared in ileum or blood. Declining HvG levels early post-transplant were linked to peak circulating GvH clone levels.

This CDR3 has 14 amino acids. The ends lost 0 bases at V and 8 bases at J; junction bases unmatched: 5. Germline CDR1 SEHNR, CDR2 FQNEAQ (reference sequence). Sequencing used immunoSEQ multiplex PCR; TCRdb keeps in-frame clones, though not all of them. The table shows about 97,000 clones, with roughly 91% occurring only once. A remark on this clone: Its target is unknown.

Material: unstimulated CD4+ T cells sorted from spleen or lymph node cells, obtained before transplant. This TCR was recovered from a human donor who was the organ donor for an intestinal transplant. The chain recombines TRBV7-9 with TRBJ1-2; 8 bases fit TRBD1. CDR3 amino acids: CASSLAGAGGGYTF. The CDR3 nucleotides are TGTGCCAGCAGCTTAGCAGGGGCAGGGGGCGGCTACACCTTC.